These 13 T cell receptor beta chains were all obtained from the same sample, sequenced in a study of T cells in Graves' hyperthyroidism and ophthalmopathy. Amplification targeted TCR beta CDR3 regions from RNA transcripts. An initial round of RT-PCR targeting the TCR CDR3 relied on the HTBI primer set. TCRdb processed the multiplex PCR reads anew with MiXCR; each CDR3 protein has one entry. The sample comprises fewer than 500,000 distinct CDR3 sequences, roughly 12% of which are singletons, and around 20% rests with the top ten. Sequencing input: blood. The receptor source for this set is a man aged 30 to 45 with Graves' hyperthyroidism that later progressed to Graves' ophthalmopathy.

This clonotype was seen at least ten times. The chain carries TRBV12-3 or TRBV12-4 and TRBJ2-7, with 7 bases that match TRBD1. Germline trimming cut 6 bases from V and 2 bases from J; bases unmatched to any gene: 16. This CDR3 is built from 17 residues. This CDR3 reads CASSSGTAPLETYEQYF. CDR3 nucleotides: TGTGCCAGCAGCTCGGGGACAGCCCCTTTGGAAACCTACGAGCAGTACTTC.

In its sample, this clonotype was seen a few times. The chain employs TRBV19 and TRBJ2-7; D unresolved. V shed 6 bases and J shed 2 bases, with 14 bases lying between them. Germline V gene lookup returns CDR1 LNHDA and CDR2 SQIVND (reference sequence). The length of the CDR3 is 14 residues. CDR3 in DNA: TGTGCCAGTAGGGGTAAGGCGGCTCCCTACGAGCAGTACTTC. This encodes CASRGKAAPYEQYF.

Of note for this clonotype: A much more abundant neighbour one base away suggests this may be a read error. The chain carries TRBV6-1 and TRBJ1-5; D is perhaps TRBD1 (5 bases). Trimming removed 4 bases at V and 9 bases at J, with 16 bases between. Looked up from germline, CDR1 is MNHNS and CDR2 is SASEGT. This CDR3 has 14 amino acids. CDR3 sequence reads: CASSAGTGYRPQHF. In DNA form, the CDR3 reads TGTGCCAGCAGTGCCGGGACGGGCTATCGGCCCCAGCATTTT.

This clonotype has just one count. The J gene is TRBJ1-2, the V gene TRBV4-1, with D unresolved. The CDR3 is 16 amino acids. The V gene's germline CDR1 is MGHRA and CDR2 YSYEKL. V was trimmed by 6 bases and J by 5 bases, leaving 22 bases between them. DNA of the CDR3: TGCGCCAGCAGTCGAAGAGCAGAGGCGTCAAGATATGGCTACACCTTC. This codes for CASSRRAEASRYGYTF.

This chain joins TRBV30 and TRBJ2-1; the D is unclear. Trimming removed 3 bases from V and 11 bases from J, with 8 bases in between. The germline CDR1 and CDR2 sequences are GTSNPN and SVGIG (reference sequence). The CDR3 extends over 10 amino acids. CDR3 coding DNA: TGTGCCTGGAGCAGGAATCAGCAGTTCTTC. This translates into CAWSRNQQFF.

This clonotype was observed at least ten times. This chain links TRBV3-1 with TRBJ2-1; TRBD2 agrees at 11 bases. This CDR3 is built from 14 residues. Germline values: CDR1 LGHDT, CDR2 YNNKEL (reference sequence). J gave up 9 bases and V 1 base, and 2 bases lay outside the gene matches. The CDR3 loop reads CASSQGLAGIEQFF. The DNA of the CDR3 is TGTGCCAGCAGCCAAGGACTAGCGGGGATTGAGCAGTTCTTC.

This clonotype came up many times. The chain couples TRBV7-9 to TRBJ1-2, with 8 bases matching TRBD1. There are 16 residues in the CDR3. V lost 4 bases and J lost 4; bases outside the gene matches: 11. Germline CDR1 and CDR2: SEHNR and FQNEAQ (reference sequence). CDR3 coding DNA: TGTGCCAGCAGCTCCTGGACAGGGTCAGAGATCTATGGCTACACCTTC. Translating it yields CASSSWTGSEIYGYTF.

This clonotype was found many times. This chain joins TRBV12-3 or TRBV12-4 and TRBJ2-1, with 7 bases lining up with TRBD1. The CDR3 length is 15 residues. V shed 7 bases, J shed 0 bases, and the junction held 6 bases outside the gene matches. CDR3 DNA: TGTGCCAGCACTCCGAGGGGGCTCTCCTACAATGAGCAGTTCTTC. This codes for CASTPRGLSYNEQFF.

The gene calls are TRBV7-3 and TRBJ1-1; no definite D call. CDR3 size: 14 residues. Trimming took 5 bases from V and 4 from J, leaving 14 bases between them. Per germline, CDR1 SGHTA and CDR2 FQGTGA. CDR3 region: CASSPTPGSTEAFF. In DNA form, the CDR3 reads TGTGCCAGCAGCCCGACCCCGGGGAGCACTGAAGCTTTCTTT.

J is TRBJ1-1 and V is TRBV30; TRBD1 is a possible D gene (6 bases). Germline loops: CDR1 GTSNPN, CDR2 SVGIG (reference sequence). The CDR3 sequence is 13 residues long. The V end lost 4 bases, the J end lost 1 base, and 10 bases lay between the germline ends. The CDR3, as DNA: TGTGCCTGGAAACGGGGACAGAACACTGAAGCTTTCTTT. It encodes CAWKRGQNTEAFF.

This clonotype was seen a few times. V and J are TRBV9 and TRBJ2-7, with TRBD2 as a possible D gene (6 bases). V was trimmed by 1 base and J by 5 bases, leaving 13 bases between them. Germline values: CDR1 SGDLS, CDR2 YYNGEE. This CDR3 comprises 14 residues. The CDR3 coding sequence is TGTGCCAGCAGCGTAACTGGAGGGGTAGACGAGCAGTACTTC. It translates to CASSVTGGVDEQYF.

This clonotype was seen at least ten times. The V gene is TRBV5-6, the J gene TRBJ1-5, with D possibly being TRBD1 (6 bases). The CDR3 totals 14 residues. Germline values: CDR1 SGHDT, CDR2 YYEEEE. V gave up 1 base and J gave up 3 bases, with 8 bases separating them. CDR3 in amino acids: CASSLKGVNQPQHF. In nucleotides, the CDR3 is TGTGCCAGCAGCTTGAAGGGGGTCAATCAGCCCCAGCATTTT.

This clonotype was seen many times. This chain links TRBV11-2 with TRBJ2-1, with 8 nucleotides matching TRBD1. The ends lost 5 bases at V and 7 bases at J; junction bases unmatched: 10. The length of the CDR3 is 15 residues. Germline CDR1 and CDR2: SGHAT and FQNNGV. The CDR3 coding sequence is TGTGCCAGCAGCCCCGGGACAGGTAGTTTTAATGAGCAGTTCTTC. Translating gives CASSPGTGSFNEQFF.